These 8 T cell receptor beta chains were sequenced from one sample in a study of blood T cell repertoires in COVID-19. Profiling relied on immunoSEQ multiplex PCR, and the TCRdb table lists in-frame clones only, not all of them. The table shows about 110,000 clones, with about 80% occurring only once. The specimen was peripheral blood. All receptors derive from an older woman with acute or convalescent COVID-19.

This clone is medium-sized (0.01 to 0.1%) within its sample. The chain uses TRBV3-1 (or the pseudogene TRBV3-2) and TRBJ2-3, with 8 positions matching TRBD1. This CDR3 contains 15 residues. Losses at the gene ends were 4 bases for V and 2 bases for J; bases not matched to a gene: 5. Germline lookup yields CDR1 LGHDT and CDR2 YNNKEL (reference sequence). CDR3 sequence (DNA): TGTGCCAGCAGCCCCGGGACAGGCTACACAGATACGCAGTATTTT. Protein product: CASSPGTGYTDTQYF.

The rearrangement uses TRBV2 and TRBJ2-5; 8 positions match TRBD2. With V trimmed by 0 bases and J by 2 bases, 5 bases remained unmatched. CDR3 size: 16 residues. From germline, CDR1 is SNHLY and CDR2 FYNNEI. This chain's CDR3 is CASSEARSGVQETQYF. CDR3 sequence (DNA): TGTGCCAGCAGTGAAGCACGTAGCGGGGTACAAGAGACCCAGTACTTC.

The CDR3 sequence is CASSRGTDTSGNTIYF. As DNA, the CDR3 is TGTGCCAGCAGCCGCGGGACAGACACCTCTGGAAACACCATATATTTT. The gene calls are TRBV11-3 and TRBJ1-3; the match to TRBD1 covers 7 bases. Germline assignment: CDR1 SGHNT and CDR2 YENEEA. The CDR3 spans 16 residues. J lost 0 bases, V lost 5 bases, and 7 bases had no gene match.

The V call is TRBV7-8, the J call TRBJ2-1; 7 nucleotides match TRBD1. The V gene end was trimmed by 6 bases and the J gene end by 0 bases; junction bases not matched to a gene: 8. Germline V gives CDR1 SGHVS, CDR2 FQNEAQ. The CDR3 runs 16 residues. Here the CDR3 DNA reads TGTGCCAGCAGACCCAACCGGGACAGCTCCTACAATGAGCAGTTCTTC. Residues: CASRPNRDSSYNEQFF.

This clone was picked up one time. The chain couples TRBV2 to TRBJ2-3; tentative D call: TRBD1 (6 bases). From germline, CDR1 is SNHLY and CDR2 FYNNEI. The CDR3 is 14 residues long. Trimming removed 4 bases from V and 4 bases from J, with 12 bases in between. CDR3 DNA sequence: TGTGCCAGCAGTGTTCGGCGGACAGCAGATACGCAGTATTTT. This translates into CASSVRRTADTQYF.

This clone came up a few times. The rearrangement uses TRBV19 and TRBJ2-1; 14 bases line up with TRBD2. V gave up 6 bases and J gave up 8 bases; unmatched junction bases: 12. The CDR3 has 17 residues. Germline V gene lookup returns CDR1 LNHDA and CDR2 SQIVND (reference sequence). CDR3 DNA: TGTGCCAGTAGCCTGACTAGCGGGGGGGCCGGAACGTATGAGCAGTTCTTC. The encoded protein is CASSLTSGGAGTYEQFF.

V usage is TRBV7-2 and J usage is TRBJ1-1, with D possibly matching TRBD1 (5 bases). The V end was cut by 5 bases, the J end by 1 base, with 14 bases between. This CDR3 spans 15 amino acids. Germline CDR1 reads SGHTA; CDR2 reads FQGNSA. The CDR3 region is CASSDNRPPNTEAFF. Here the CDR3 DNA reads TGTGCCAGCAGCGATAACAGGCCCCCGAACACTGAAGCTTTCTTT.

The genes are TRBV19 and TRBJ2-3; D is ambiguous. Deletions cut 6 bases from V and 0 bases from J, with 4 bases between. CDR1 and CDR2 (germline): LNHDA, SQIVND (reference sequence). CDR3 size: 12 residues. CDR3 in DNA: TGTGCCAGTAGCCCTAGCACAGATACGCAGTATTTT. The encoded protein is CASSPSTDTQYF.